A selection of T cell receptor beta chains follows, all from one sample in a study of blood T cell repertoires in COVID-19. Measured with immunoSEQ multiplex PCR; TCRdb has only the in-frame clones, and not every one. This sample has some 200,000 clones, with about nine tenths found just once. Sequencing input: PBMCs or T cells enriched from blood (not recorded which). The receptors shown here come from a woman aged 25 to 45 who had recovered from COVID-19. CDR3s include the opening cysteine and the closing phenylalanine or tryptophan. A D gene is named only where the DNA matches it firmly. Clone size appears in some rows only: once, few, many, or a class for an expanded clone.

j_call v_call clone_size d_call cdr3_nt cdr3_aa
TRBJ1-4 TRBV7-2 NA TRBD1 TGTGCCAGCAGCTTAGGGACAGGGGGCGGGGAACGAGAAAAACTGTTTTTT CASSLGTGGGEREKLFF
TRBJ1-4 TRBV13 NA NA TGTGCCAGCAGCGCCAGTAATGAAAAACTGTTTTTT CASSASNEKLFF
TRBJ2-2 TRBV13 NA NA TGTGCCAGCAGCTTCGCCGGGGAGCTGTTTTTT CASSFAGELFF
TRBJ2-1 TRBV12-3/TRBV12-4 NA NA TGTGCCAGCAGCCAAAGCGATACTGAGCAGTTCTTC CASSQSDTEQFF
TRBJ1-2 TRBV27 NA TRBD1 TGTGCCAGCAGTCCTTGGACAGGCAACTATGGCTACACCTTC CASSPWTGNYGYTF
TRBJ2-1 TRBV4-1 NA TRBD2 TGCGCCAGCAGCCTCAGAGGGACTAGCGGGTCATACGACAATGAGCAGTTCTTC CASSLRGTSGSYDNEQFF
TRBJ1-3 TRBV29-1 few NA TGCAGCGTTTTAGTTCTCGCTGGAAACACCATATATTTT CSVLVLAGNTIYF
TRBJ1-1 TRBV15 NA NA TGTGCCACCAGCAGAGATCGGAACACTGAAGCTTTCTTT CATSRDRNTEAFF
TRBJ1-3 TRBV30 NA TRBD1 TGTGCCTGGAGTCCAGAACAGGGGGCGGGTAACACCATATATTTT CAWSPEQGAGNTIYF
TRBJ2-7 TRBV18 NA NA TGTGCCAGCTCACCACCGTCACAGCTCTACGAGCAGTACTTC CASSPPSQLYEQYF
TRBJ1-2 TRBV12-3/TRBV12-4 NA TRBD1 TGTGCCAGCAGCCGCGACAGGGACTATGGCTACACCTTC CASSRDRDYGYTF
TRBJ1-6 TRBV27 few NA TGTGCCAGCAGTTCCCTGGGGCGGAATTCACCCCTCCACTTT CASSSLGRNSPLHF
TRBJ2-7 TRBV10-2 NA NA TGCGCCAGCAGTGTGGTGGCCGAAGCCTACGAGCAGTACTTC CASSVVAEAYEQYF
TRBJ1-2 TRBV6-5 NA TRBD1 TGTGCCAGCAGGGCGGGACAGAACTATGGCTACACCTTC CASRAGQNYGYTF
TRBJ2-7 TRBV5-1 NA NA TGCGCCAGCAGCTTGCGCGGGGGCTACTCCTACGAGCAGTACTTC CASSLRGGYSYEQYF
TRBJ1-1 TRBV7-2 NA NA TGTGCCAGCAGCTTAAATCAAAACACTGAAGCTTTCTTT CASSLNQNTEAFF
TRBJ2-2 TRBV6-4 NA NA TGTGCCAGCAGTGACTCCGGAACAGAGAACACCGGGGAGCTGTTTTTT CASSDSGTENTGELFF
TRBJ1-2 TRBV27 NA TRBD1 TGTGCCAGCAGCCCTCGACAGGGATCGTCGGTTGGCTACACCTTC CASSPRQGSSVGYTF
TRBJ2-1 TRBV4-1 NA TRBD2 TGCGCCAGCAGCCAAGAAAGCGGGAGCTCCTACAATGAGCAGTTCTTC CASSQESGSSYNEQFF
TRBJ1-4 TRBV4-1 NA NA TGCGCCAGCAGCCAAGAAATTAACAGGAATGAAAAACTGTTTTTT CASSQEINRNEKLFF
TRBJ1-2 TRBV7-3 few NA TGTGCCAGCAGCGACCGGACAGCCGGTCATGGCTACACCTTC CASSDRTAGHGYTF
TRBJ2-7 TRBV12-3/TRBV12-4 NA TRBD1 TGTGCCAGCTCTCCGGGACAGACCTACGAGCAGTACTTC CASSPGQTYEQYF
TRBJ2-7 TRBV6-5 once NA TGTGCCAGCAGCCGGGGAACAGCCCTAACCTACGAGCAGTACTTC CASSRGTALTYEQYF
TRBJ1-5 TRBV4-3 NA NA TGCGCCAGCAGCCAGGGGGCCGCGGGTGGCCCTAATCAGCCCCAGCATTTT CASSQGAAGGPNQPQHF
TRBJ1-1 TRBV30 NA NA TGTGCCTGGAGTACGCCTAGGAAGGCTTTCTTT CAWSTPRKAFF
TRBJ1-6 TRBV30 NA NA TGTGCCTGGAGTAGTGGGAGGAATTCACCCCTCCACTTT CAWSSGRNSPLHF
TRBJ1-3 TRBV19 NA NA TGTGCCAGTAGTCGACAGAGCTCTGGAAACACCATATATTTT CASSRQSSGNTIYF
TRBJ1-2 TRBV30 NA NA TGTGCCTGGAGTTGGTGGAGGGAGAGGGGCTACACCTTC CAWSWWRERGYTF
TRBJ1-5 TRBV28 NA TRBD1 TGTGCCAGCAGGTGGGTGGGACAGGGGGCCGATCAGCCCCAGCATTTT CASRWVGQGADQPQHF
TRBJ2-3 TRBV11-2 NA TRBD2 TGTGCCAGCAGCCCCCAGAGAGCGGGGGGCACAGATACGCAGTATTTT CASSPQRAGGTDTQYF
TRBJ2-5 TRBV5-1 NA TRBD2 TGCGCCAGCAGCTCGGGACTAGCGGGAGTAGGTGAGACCCAGTACTTC CASSSGLAGVGETQYF